These 26 T cell receptor beta chains came from one sample sequenced in a study of blood T cell repertoires in COVID-19. Measured with immunoSEQ multiplex PCR; TCRdb has only the in-frame clones, and not every one. The table lists under 300,000 clones, 90% to 95% of them singletons, with roughly 1.2% in the top ten. Source material: PBMCs or T cells enriched from blood (not recorded which). These receptors were obtained from a human donor in a cohort exposed to, infected with or recovered from COVID-19 (not recorded which). The donor label of this sample is uncertain.

The chain carries TRBV6-5 and TRBJ2-7, with a tentative D call TRBD1 (6 bases). The CDR3 spans 15 residues. V dropped 3 bases and J dropped 4 bases, with 16 bases sitting between them. CDR1 MNHEY and CDR2 SVGAGI come from the germline V gene. The CDR3 region is CASSYSQGSDYEQYF. CDR3 DNA: TGTGCCAGCAGTTATTCACAGGGTTCGGATTACGAGCAGTACTTC.

V gene TRBV30 combines with J gene TRBJ1-1; no definite D call. V was clipped by 2 bases and J by 6 bases, with 16 bases between them. The CDR3 is 14 amino acids. Germline V gene data show CDR1 as GTSNPN and CDR2 as SVGIG (reference sequence). CDR3 amino acids: CAWSYGSSGSEAFF. The CDR3 coding sequence is TGTGCCTGGAGTTACGGGTCCTCGGGGTCTGAAGCTTTCTTT.

CDR3 in DNA: TGTGCCACCAGTGAGGGAGGGACTGAAGCTTTCTTT. Encoded protein: CATSEGGTEAFF. This chain links TRBV24-1 with TRBJ1-1, with D unclear. Germline lookup yields CDR1 KGHDR and CDR2 SFDVKD. CDR3 length: 12 residues. The germline V and J ends were trimmed by 4 bases and 5 bases, with 7 bases remaining between them.

The chain employs TRBV30 and TRBJ2-2, with a possible D match to TRBD1 (7 bases). This CDR3 is built from 13 residues. The germline V gene encodes CDR1 GTSNPN and CDR2 SVGIG (reference sequence). The CDR3 coding sequence is TGTGCTCGCCAGGGGGGTTTCACCGGGGAGCTGTTTTTT. It specifies CARQGGFTGELFF.

The rearrangement links TRBV6-2 or TRBV6-3 to TRBJ1-2; 7 nucleotides agree with TRBD1. CDR1 is MNHEY and CDR2 is SVGEGT in the germline V gene. V dropped 4 bases and J dropped 4; count of bases not matched to a gene: 3. The CDR3 length is 13 residues. The CDR3: CASSSTGPYGYTF. CDR3 coding DNA: TGTGCCAGCAGTTCGACAGGGCCCTATGGCTACACCTTC.

The chain employs TRBV25-1 and TRBJ1-6; D perhaps matches TRBD1 (5 bases). The V and J ends lost 2 bases and 11 bases respectively, with 16 bases between them. The CDR3 is 15 amino acids. From germline, CDR1 is MGHDK and CDR2 SYGVNS. This CDR3 reads CASSERTNPRTPLHF. CDR3 sequence (DNA): TGTGCCAGCAGTGAACGGACAAATCCCAGGACACCCCTCCACTTT. The full variable domain, rest sourced from reference TRBV25-1 and TRBJ1-6, is EADIYQTPRYLVIGTGKKITLECSQTMGHDKMYWYQQDPGMELHLIHYSYGVNSTEKGDLSSESTVSRIRTEHFPLTLESARPSHTSQYLCASSERTNPRTPLHFGNGTRLTVT.

The chain links TRBV15 to TRBJ1-5; no clear D gene. Germline-derived CDR1 and CDR2 are LNHNV and YYDKDF (reference sequence). The CDR3 covers 15 residues. V was clipped by 3 bases and J by 4 bases, with 13 bases between them. The CDR3 region is CATSSWRNRNQPQHF. The CDR3 DNA is TGTGCCACCAGCAGTTGGAGGAACCGAAATCAGCCCCAGCATTTT.

This chain connects TRBV6-4 to TRBJ1-2; 9 nucleotides match TRBD1. Per germline, CDR1 MRHNA and CDR2 SNTAGT. The CDR3 is 15 amino acids. J lost 6 bases, V lost 0 bases, and 5 bases had no gene match. CDR3 DNA sequence: TGTGCCAGCAGTGACTCGGGACAGGGATGGGATGGCTACACCTTC. It codes for CASSDSGQGWDGYTF.

This chain uses TRBV18 with TRBJ1-2, with D tentatively TRBD1 (5 bases). The CDR3 has 14 amino acids. The V end lost 9 bases, the J end lost 5 bases, and 19 bases lay between the germline ends. The germline V gene encodes CDR1 KGHSH and CDR2 LQKENI. The CDR3 reads CASQSGVRAYGYTF. The CDR3, as DNA: TGTGCCAGTCAGTCGGGGGTACGGGCTTATGGCTACACCTTC.

The V call is TRBV9, the J call TRBJ1-1; D possibly corresponds to TRBD1 (5 bases). This CDR3 is built from 15 residues. From germline, CDR1 is SGDLS and CDR2 YYNGEE. V lost 0 bases and J 0 bases, leaving 9 bases between the germline ends. The CDR3 spells CASSVETELNTEAFF. CDR3 in DNA: TGTGCCAGCAGCGTAGAGACAGAATTGAACACTGAAGCTTTCTTT.

This sequence joins TRBV18 and TRBJ2-3, with TRBD2 identical over 9 bases. The J segment lost 6 bases and the V segment lost 8 bases, leaving 18 bases of the junction unmatched. Germline V lookup: CDR1 KGHSH, CDR2 LQKENI. The CDR3 contains 17 residues. CDR3: CASRRLPLAGLGDTQYF. CDR3 bases: TGTGCCAGCCGCCGCCTACCACTAGCGGGTCTTGGGGATACGCAGTATTTT.

The chain employs TRBV9 and TRBJ1-1, with D unresolved. The CDR3 totals 15 residues. CDR1 is SGDLS and CDR2 is YYNGEE in the germline V gene. Trimming stripped 0 bases from V and 8 bases from J, with 17 bases between. The CDR3 sequence is CASSVGENAGREAFF. The DNA for the CDR3 is TGTGCCAGCAGCGTAGGAGAGAATGCGGGCAGGGAAGCTTTCTTT.

V gene TRBV19 combines with J gene TRBJ1-5; tentative D call: TRBD1 (5 bases). V was clipped by 0 bases and J by 8 bases, with 20 bases between them. The germline V gene has CDR1 LNHDA and CDR2 SQIVND (reference sequence). CDR3 size: 17 residues. Here the CDR3 reads CASSIDTGRDGWKPQHF. Written as DNA, the CDR3 is TGTGCCAGTAGTATAGATACAGGCAGGGATGGTTGGAAGCCCCAGCATTTT.

The chain is built from TRBV7-6 and TRBJ2-7; D perhaps matches TRBD2 (6 bases). Looked up from germline, CDR1 is SGHVS and CDR2 is FNYEAQ. The CDR3 totals 12 residues. Trimming stripped 5 bases from V and 6 bases from J, with 11 bases between. The CDR3 protein is CASSPGVSEQYF. The CDR3 DNA is TGTGCCAGCAGCCCGGGAGTCTCCGAGCAGTACTTC.

This clone appeared once. This rearrangement joins TRBV5-1 to TRBJ1-1, with no clear D. CDR1 is SGHRS, CDR2 YFSETQ, per germline. V dropped 2 bases and J dropped 2 bases, with 7 bases sitting between them. The CDR3 is 13 residues long. The DNA of the CDR3 is TGCGCCAGCAGCTTCGGAGCTAACACTGAAGCTTTCTTT. Protein product: CASSFGANTEAFF.

The J gene is TRBJ2-3, the V gene TRBV5-8; TRBD2 aligns across 7 bases. The CDR3 is made up of 13 amino acids. Germline trimming cut 4 bases from V and 3 bases from J; bases unmatched to any gene: 2. The germline gives CDR1 SGHTS, CDR2 YDEGEE. The CDR3 DNA reads TGTGCCAGCAGCGGGGGGGGAACAGATACGCAGTATTTT. It codes for CASSGGGTDTQYF.

The CDR3 sequence is CASSPWLAGESDTQYF. The CDR3 DNA follows: TGTGCCAGCTCACCATGGTTAGCGGGGGAGTCGGATACGCAGTATTTT. The chain recombines TRBV18 with TRBJ2-3, with 9 bases matching TRBD2. V shed 2 bases, J shed 6 bases, and the junction held 9 bases outside the gene matches. The germline CDR1 and CDR2 sequences are KGHSH and LQKENI. CDR3 length equals 16 residues.

The V and J genes are TRBV30 and TRBJ1-1, with 7 bases aligning to TRBD1. Trimming at V came to 3 bases and at J to 1 base, leaving 8 bases not matched to a gene. The germline V gene has CDR1 GTSNPN and CDR2 SVGIG (reference sequence). This CDR3 has 15 amino acids. CDR3 DNA sequence: TGTGCCTGGAGCGACCCCAACAGGGGGAACACTGAAGCTTTCTTT. Amino acid sequence: CAWSDPNRGNTEAFF.

The chain carries TRBV14 and TRBJ1-2; D is uncertain. This CDR3 comprises 13 residues. The V and J ends lost 3 bases and 4 bases respectively, with 9 bases between them. Germline CDR1 is SGHDN and CDR2 is FVKESK. The CDR3 is CASSHVQTYGYTF. The CDR3 coding sequence is TGTGCCAGCAGCCACGTACAGACCTATGGCTACACCTTC.

The V gene is TRBV5-1, the J gene TRBJ1-1; 9 bases line up with TRBD1. This CDR3 region has 14 residues. V gave up 4 bases and J gave up 3 bases; unmatched junction bases: 4. Germline CDR1 is SGHRS and CDR2 is YFSETQ. CDR3 loop: CASSLGQGYTEAFF. In DNA form, the CDR3 reads TGCGCCAGCAGCCTGGGACAGGGTTACACTGAAGCTTTCTTT.

The chain joins TRBV5-1 to TRBJ1-4, with 7 bases that match TRBD1. This CDR3 has 14 amino acids. V trimming: 5 bases; J trimming: 7 bases; junction bases outside the gene matches: 8. CDR1 and CDR2 (germline): SGHRS, YFSETQ. The CDR3 DNA reads TGCGCCAGCAGGCAACAGGGGTTGGGTGAAAAACTGTTTTTT. It translates to CASRQQGLGEKLFF.

J is TRBJ2-5 and V is TRBV19; 9 bases match TRBD2. With 2 bases clipped from V and 4 bases from J, the junction kept 5 bases outside the gene matches. Germline-derived CDR1 and CDR2 are LNHDA and SQIVND (reference sequence). The CDR3 contains 15 residues. CDR3 DNA: TGTGCCAGTAGTATATATAGCGGGGGCGGAGAGACCCAGTACTTC. Translating gives CASSIYSGGGETQYF.

In this sample, this clone turned up once. The chain combines TRBV4-2 with TRBJ2-3; 11 bases fit TRBD2. Germline assignment: CDR1 LGHNA and CDR2 YNFKEQ. The CDR3 covers 18 residues. Germline trimming cut 4 bases from V and 2 bases from J; bases unmatched to any gene: 11. This CDR3 reads CASSRLRASGGNTDTQYF. CDR3 sequence (DNA): TGTGCCAGCAGCCGCCTCCGAGCTAGCGGGGGGAACACAGATACGCAGTATTTT.

V gene TRBV30 combines with J gene TRBJ1-1; no clear D gene. CDR3 length: 14 residues. Trimming pared 3 bases from V and 5 bases from J, leaving 16 bases between. Germline CDR1 GTSNPN, CDR2 SVGIG (reference sequence). The CDR3 is CAWSASRVVTEAFF. Here the CDR3 DNA reads TGTGCCTGGAGCGCCTCTCGGGTGGTAACTGAAGCTTTCTTT.

This chain links TRBV6-2 or TRBV6-3 with TRBJ2-5; 10 positions agree with TRBD2. J was trimmed by 3 bases and V by 6 bases; bases with no gene match: 19. This CDR3 has 19 residues. Germline V gene sequence: CDR1 MNHEY, CDR2 SVGEGT. CDR3 loop: CASSPTNLAGGLQEETQYF. The CDR3 nucleotides read TGTGCCAGCAGCCCTACAAACTTAGCGGGGGGTCTTCAGGAAGAGACCCAGTACTTC.

J is TRBJ1-5 and V is TRBV30; tentative D call: TRBD1 (5 bases). V lost 5 bases, J lost 6 bases, and 14 bases lay in between. The CDR3 is 13 residues long. Germline V gene sequence: CDR1 GTSNPN, CDR2 SVGIG (reference sequence). In DNA, the CDR3 is TGTGCCTGGGAGGGGCAGCCGGGTCAGCCCCAGCATTTT. Encoded protein: CAWEGQPGQPQHF. The variable domain in full, completed from reference TRBV30 and TRBJ1-5, reads SQTIHQWPATLVQPVGSPLSLECTVEGTSNPNLYWYRQAAGRGLQLLFYSVGIGQISSEVPQNLSASRPQDRQFILSSKKLLLSDSGFYLCAWEGQPGQPQHFGDGTRLSIL.